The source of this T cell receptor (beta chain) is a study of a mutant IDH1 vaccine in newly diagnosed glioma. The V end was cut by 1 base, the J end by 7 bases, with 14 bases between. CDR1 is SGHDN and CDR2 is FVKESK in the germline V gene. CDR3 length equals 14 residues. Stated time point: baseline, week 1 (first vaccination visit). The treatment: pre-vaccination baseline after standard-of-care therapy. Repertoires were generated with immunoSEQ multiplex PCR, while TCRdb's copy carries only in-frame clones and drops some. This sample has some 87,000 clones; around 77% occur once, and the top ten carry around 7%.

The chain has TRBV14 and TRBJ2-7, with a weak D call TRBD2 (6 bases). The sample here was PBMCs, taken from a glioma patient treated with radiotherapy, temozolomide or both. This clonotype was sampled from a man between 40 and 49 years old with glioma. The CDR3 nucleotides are TGTGCCAGCAGCCAAGCTCGGGGGATAGGGGAGCAGTACTTC. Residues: CASSQARGIGEQYF.